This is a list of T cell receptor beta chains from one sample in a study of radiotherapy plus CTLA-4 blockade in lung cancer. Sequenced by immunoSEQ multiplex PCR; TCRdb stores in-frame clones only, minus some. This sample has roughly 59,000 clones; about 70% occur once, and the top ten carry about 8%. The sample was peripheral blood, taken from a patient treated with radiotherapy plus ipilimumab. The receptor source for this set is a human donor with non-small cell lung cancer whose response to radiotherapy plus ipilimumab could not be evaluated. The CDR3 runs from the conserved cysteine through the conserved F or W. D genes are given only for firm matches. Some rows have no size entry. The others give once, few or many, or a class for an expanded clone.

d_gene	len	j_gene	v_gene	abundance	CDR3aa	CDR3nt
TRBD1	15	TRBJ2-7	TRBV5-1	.	CASSLDRGPHYEQYF	TGCGCCAGCAGCTTAGACAGGGGGCCCCACTACGAGCAGTACTTC
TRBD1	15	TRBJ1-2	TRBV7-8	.	CASSNWRTGSSFDTF	TGTGCCAGCAGCAATTGGAGGACAGGGTCGTCATTCGACACCTTC
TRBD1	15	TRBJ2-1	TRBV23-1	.	CASSQSGTGRNEQFF	TGCGCCAGCAGTCAATCGGGGACAGGGAGGAATGAGCAGTTCTTC
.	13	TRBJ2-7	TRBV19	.	CASMAVGSYEQYF	TGTGCCAGTATGGCGGTAGGTTCCTACGAGCAGTACTTC
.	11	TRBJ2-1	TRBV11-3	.	CASSLNYEQFF	TGTGCCAGCAGCTTAAACTATGAGCAGTTCTTC
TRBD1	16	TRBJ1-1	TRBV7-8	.	CASSPTIGQGNTEAFF	TGTGCCAGCAGCCCTACCATCGGACAGGGGAACACTGAAGCTTTCTTT
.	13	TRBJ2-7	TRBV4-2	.	CASSQDRGAEQYF	TGTGCCAGCAGCCAAGATCGGGGGGCCGAGCAGTACTTC
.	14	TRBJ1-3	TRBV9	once	CASSATSVGNTIYF	TGTGCCAGCAGCGCCACATCAGTCGGAAACACCATATATTTT
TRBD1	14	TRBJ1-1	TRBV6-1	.	CASSNLDRGTEAFF	TGTGCCAGCAGTAACCTCGACAGGGGCACTGAAGCTTTCTTT
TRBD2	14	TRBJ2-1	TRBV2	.	CASRRTSGGGEQFF	TGTGCCAGCAGAAGGACTAGCGGGGGGGGTGAGCAGTTCTTC
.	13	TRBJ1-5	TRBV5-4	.	CASSLDRDQPQHF	TGTGCCAGCAGCTTGGATCGGGATCAGCCCCAGCATTTT
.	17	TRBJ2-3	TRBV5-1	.	CASSIGLANSGTDTQYF	TGCGCCAGCAGCATAGGGCTAGCGAATAGCGGCACAGATACGCAGTATTTT
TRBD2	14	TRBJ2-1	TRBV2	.	CASSAVAGGREQFF	TGTGCCAGCAGTGCAGTAGCGGGAGGACGTGAGCAGTTCTTC
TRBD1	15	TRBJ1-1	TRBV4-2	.	CASSRTGAGGTEAFF	TGTGCCAGCAGCCGGACCGGGGCAGGGGGCACTGAAGCTTTCTTT
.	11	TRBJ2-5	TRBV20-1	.	CSALLQETQYF	TGCAGTGCCCTACTTCAAGAGACCCAGTACTTC
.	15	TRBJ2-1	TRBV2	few	CASSEVTGGDNEQFF	TGTGCCAGCAGTGAAGTAACAGGGGGGGACAATGAGCAGTTCTTC
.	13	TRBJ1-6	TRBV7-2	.	CASSLGLDSPLHF	TGTGCCAGCAGCTTAGGGTTAGATTCACCCCTCCACTTT
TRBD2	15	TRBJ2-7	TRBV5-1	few	CASSLGWTSEDEQYF	TGCGCCAGCAGCTTGGGATGGACTAGCGAGGACGAGCAGTACTTC
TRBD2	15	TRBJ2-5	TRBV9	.	CASSGGLAGLGTQYF	TGTGCCAGCAGCGGGGGGCTAGCGGGACTTGGGACCCAGTACTTC
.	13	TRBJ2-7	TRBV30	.	CAWRVAGDHEQYF	TGTGCCTGGAGGGTGGCAGGGGACCACGAGCAGTACTTC
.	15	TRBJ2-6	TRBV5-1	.	CASSLLSSGANVLTF	TGCGCCAGCAGCTTGCTGAGCTCTGGGGCCAACGTCCTGACTTTC
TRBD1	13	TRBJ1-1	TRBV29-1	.	CSAGTGGNTEAFF	TGCAGCGCCGGGACAGGGGGGAACACTGAAGCTTTCTTT
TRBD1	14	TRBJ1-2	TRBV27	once	CASFSPYRGRGYTF	TGTGCCAGCTTTTCCCCCTACAGGGGCCGGGGCTACACCTTC
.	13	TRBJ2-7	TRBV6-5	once	CASSEQVLDEQYF	TGTGCCAGCAGTGAACAGGTCCTGGACGAGCAGTACTTC
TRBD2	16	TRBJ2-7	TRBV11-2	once	CASSFGLLGGRDEQYF	TGTGCCAGCAGTTTTGGTCTACTGGGAGGGAGGGACGAGCAGTACTTC
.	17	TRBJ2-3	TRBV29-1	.	CSVEDFQRQRFTDTQYF	TGCAGCGTTGAAGATTTTCAGCGACAGAGATTCACAGATACGCAGTATTTT
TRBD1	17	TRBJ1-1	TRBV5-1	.	CASSLVPQGQGITEAFF	TGCGCCAGCAGCTTGGTACCTCAGGGACAGGGGATCACTGAAGCTTTCTTT
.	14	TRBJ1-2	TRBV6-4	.	CASSDGVTGYGYTF	TGTGCCAGCAGTGACGGGGTGACGGGATATGGCTACACCTTC
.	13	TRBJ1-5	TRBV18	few	CASSSTVNQPQHF	TGTGCCAGCTCATCGACAGTCAATCAGCCCCAGCATTTT
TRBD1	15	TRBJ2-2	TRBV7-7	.	CASSGDRGNTGELFF	TGTGCCAGCAGTGGGGACAGGGGGAATACCGGGGAGCTGTTTTTT
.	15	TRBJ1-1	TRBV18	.	CASSPSRAAGTEAFF	TGTGCCAGCTCACCCTCACGGGCGGCGGGCACTGAAGCTTTCTTT
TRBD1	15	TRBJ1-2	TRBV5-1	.	CASSSTRDRDGGYTF	TGCGCCAGCAGCTCCACCCGGGACAGGGACGGTGGCTACACCTTC
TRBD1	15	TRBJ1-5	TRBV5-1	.	CASSIGTGGNQPQHF	TGCGCCAGCAGCATAGGGACAGGTGGCAATCAGCCCCAGCATTTT
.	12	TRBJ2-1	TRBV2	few	CASRMDFLEQFF	TGTGCCAGCAGGATGGACTTCCTTGAGCAGTTCTTC
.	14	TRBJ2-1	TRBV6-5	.	CASSFASDYNEQFF	TGTGCCAGCAGTTTTGCTAGCGACTACAATGAGCAGTTCTTC
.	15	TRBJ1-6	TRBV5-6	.	CASSVYSSYNSPLHF	TGTGCCAGCAGCGTTTACAGCTCCTATAATTCACCCCTCCACTTT
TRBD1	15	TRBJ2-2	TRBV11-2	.	CASSRDRANTGELFF	TGTGCCAGCAGCCGGGACAGGGCGAACACCGGGGAGCTGTTTTTT
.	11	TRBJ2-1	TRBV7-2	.	CASSLVNEQFF	TGTGCCAGCAGCTTAGTAAATGAGCAGTTCTTC